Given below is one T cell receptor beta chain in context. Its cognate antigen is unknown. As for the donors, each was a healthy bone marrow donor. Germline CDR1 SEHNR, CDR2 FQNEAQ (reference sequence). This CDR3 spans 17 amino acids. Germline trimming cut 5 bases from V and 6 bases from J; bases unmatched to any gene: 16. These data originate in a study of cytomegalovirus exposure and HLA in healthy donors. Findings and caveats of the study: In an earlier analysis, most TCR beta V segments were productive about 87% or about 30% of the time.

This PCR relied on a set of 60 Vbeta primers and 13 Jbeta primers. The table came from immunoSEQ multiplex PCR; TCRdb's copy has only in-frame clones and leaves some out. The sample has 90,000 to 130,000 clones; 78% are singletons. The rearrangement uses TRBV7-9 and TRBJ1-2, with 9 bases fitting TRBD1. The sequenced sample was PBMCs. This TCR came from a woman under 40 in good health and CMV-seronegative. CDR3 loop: CASSAYLIRTGVDGYTF. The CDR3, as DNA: TGTGCCAGCAGCGCTTACTTAATCAGGACAGGGGTGGATGGCTACACCTTC. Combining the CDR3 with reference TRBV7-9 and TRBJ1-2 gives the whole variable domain DTGVSQNPRHKITKRGQNVTFRCDPISEHNRLYWYRQTLGQGPEFLTYFQNEAQLEKSRLLSDRFSAERPKGSFSTLEIQRTEQGDSAMYLCASSAYLIRTGVDGYTFGSGTRLTVV.